This T cell receptor beta chain was found in a study of cytotoxic CD8 clonotypes in ibrutinib-treated CLL (dated by TCRdb to the early 2020s). Some background on the complete study: The cohort included roughly 15 treatment-naive and eleven to twelve relapsed/refractory patients; roughly 17 were IGHV unmutated. Response samples were taken after a median of roughly a year on treatment, ranging from about 6 to 40 months. Of the roughly 86 people in the trial, about two dozen had longitudinal samples available. Cryopreserved peripheral blood mononuclear cells were obtained before treatment, at response, and at either sustained remission or disease progression. Samples averaged approximately 260,000 productive templates and some 91,000 productive rearrangements. Responses were partial in some 24 patients and complete in 2; after median around 72 months follow-up, around 15 stayed in remission and about twelve progressed. Patients were still on ibrutinib when every remission and progressive disease sample was collected.

General findings and caveats noted by the study authors: Public clonotypes were rare and either contracted or stayed stable during treatment, and the rise in clonality at ibrutinib response reflected the expansion of private clonotypes. Baseline clonality exceeded that of age-matched healthy donors and correlated strongly with circulating CD8+ T-cell counts. An increase in clonality was observed at ibrutinib response, with clonality remaining stable during sustained remission and falling back toward baseline at progression. Sampling times were not matched between patients in sustained remission and patients whose disease was progressing, and lymph node repertoires were not examined.

The table lists this clone with a count of one. The antigen this receptor binds is unknown. The sample holds no much larger clone one base away, and base qualities are not on file. Taken from cysteine to phenylalanine, the CDR3 has 12 residues. Of the read, only the CDR3 DNA is kept; its 36 bases are in frame from base 1. From a lookup of the germline V gene (reference sequence), CDR1 and CDR2 are MNHEY and SMNVEV. V and J are truncated by 5 bases and 8 bases respectively, leaving an intervening sequence of 11 bases. Each clonotype received, on average, roughly 9.6x coverage in deep resolution sequencing performed on a MiSeq, where the target depth lay between 1 in 1 million and 1 in 200,000 T cells. TCR beta libraries were generated with the immunoSEQ hsTCRB Kit. On the study's bioinformatics: ImmunoSEQ Data Assistant and ImmunoSEQ Analyzer were used for data analysis, and V, D and J genes were assigned according to IMGT definitions. Clonality, with values ranging from 0 to 1, was calculated as one minus the normalized Shannon entropy of productive rearrangement frequencies. Only overrepresented clonotypes making up at least 0.05% of each patient's repertoire were included in the public clonotype analysis. About a dozen repertoires from age-matched healthy donors, obtained from immuneACCESS, served as clonality controls. In its TCRdb copy, this immuneACCESS table keeps in-frame sequences only and misses some clones. Where compared with another copy, unresolved V genes explain less than half of these, and the others have no known cause. The D gene and trimming were derived from the DNA, and the V and J assignments and clone size from that table. The sample table lists 75,000 to 90,000 clones, less than 85% of them with a count of one. The ten biggest clones cover less than 40% of the sample.

The meaning of the sample's time point label: 20 to 30 months on ibrutinib. For TCR beta library preparation, about 2.1 micrograms of genomic DNA were extracted from the cryopreserved PBMCs. Longitudinal blood samples from CLL patients receiving ibrutinib monotherapy were subjected to high-throughput TCR beta sequencing. The patients took part in an open-label, single-center phase 2 trial of ibrutinib monotherapy. This chain joins TRBV27 to TRBJ2-3; the D gene is perhaps TRBD1 or TRBD2, as each covers 6 bases. The specimen comprised PBMCs, sampled after 24 months of ibrutinib treatment. This TCR came from a human donor with chronic lymphocytic leukemia. The bases are TGTGCCAGCAGTAAAGAGGGGGGTACGCAGTATTTT. Its translation is CASSKEGGTQYF.